The 26 T cell receptor beta chains below were found in one sample sequenced in a study of identifying expanded T cells in peripheral blood. TCRdb keeps only in-frame clones here, not all; method: immunoSEQ multiplex PCR. The sample contains approximately 100,000 clones, 88% of which appear only once. Sequencing was carried out using blood. The source of these receptors is a person aged 18 to 75 in good health.

The chain joins TRBV2 to TRBJ2-2; the D is unclear. Deletions cut 2 bases from V and 6 bases from J, with 7 bases between. The CDR3 contains 13 residues. Per the germline V gene, CDR1 is SNHLY and CDR2 is FYNNEI. Here the CDR3 reads CASSESSPGELFF. The CDR3, as DNA: TGTGCCAGCAGTGAATCCTCCCCCGGGGAGCTGTTTTTT.

This chain connects TRBV11-3 to TRBJ1-1; tentative D call: TRBD1 (5 bases). Germline CDR1 and CDR2: SGHNT and YENEEA. CDR3 length equals 14 residues. The V end was cut by 4 bases, the J end by 1 base, with 10 bases between. CDR3 in amino acids: CASSSGRGNTEAFF. The CDR3 nucleotides read TGTGCCAGCAGCTCGGGACGGGGGAACACTGAAGCTTTCTTT.

The V gene is TRBV18, the J gene TRBJ1-2; no reliable D call. CDR3 length equals 14 residues. V was clipped by 3 bases and J by 4 bases, with 12 bases between them. Germline V CDR1 and CDR2: KGHSH, LQKENI. CDR3 sequence reads: CASSPAVPSYGYTF. CDR3 coding DNA: TGTGCCAGCTCACCCGCAGTCCCGTCCTATGGCTACACCTTC.

The V gene is TRBV7-8, the J gene TRBJ1-2; D is possibly TRBD1 (6 bases). The V gene's germline CDR1 is SGHVS and CDR2 FQNEAQ. This CDR3 contains 15 residues. V lost 5 bases and J 1 base, leaving 14 bases between the germline ends. CDR3 region: CASSHRQDRNYGYTF. CDR3 coding DNA: TGTGCCAGCAGCCATCGACAGGACCGTAACTATGGCTACACCTTC.

The V gene is TRBV19, the J gene TRBJ2-7; D possibly corresponds to TRBD2 (5 bases). The CDR3 is 12 residues long. Germline V gives CDR1 LNHDA, CDR2 SQIVND (reference sequence). Between the trimmed V and J ends, which lost 3 bases and 7 bases, there was a span of 10 bases. In DNA, the CDR3 is TGTGCCAGTAGTATTGACGGCGGGGAGCAGTACTTC. Translated, it gives CASSIDGGEQYF.

The chain uses TRBV18 and TRBJ1-5, with D possibly matching TRBD1 (5 bases). CDR1 is KGHSH, CDR2 LQKENI, per germline. Trimming removed 3 bases from V and 3 bases from J, with 12 bases in between. There are 15 residues in the CDR3. As DNA, the CDR3 is TGTGCCAGCTCACCCCGGGACGGTACCAATCAGCCCCAGCATTTT. It translates to CASSPRDGTNQPQHF.

The chain carries TRBV7-2 and TRBJ2-7; 8 bases map to TRBD1. Germline lookup yields CDR1 SGHTA and CDR2 FQGNSA. V lost 0 bases to trimming and J lost 3 bases; unmatched junction nucleotides: 7. This CDR3 has 16 amino acids. CDR3 region: CASSLAPAGGYYEQYF. As DNA, the CDR3 is TGTGCCAGCAGCTTAGCGCCGGCAGGGGGCTACTACGAGCAGTACTTC.

This rearrangement joins TRBV11-2 to TRBJ1-2; D uncertain. Trimming stripped 0 bases from V and 0 bases from J, with 2 bases between. The CDR3 totals 13 residues. Germline CDR1 reads SGHAT; CDR2 reads FQNNGV. CDR3 residues: CASSLDPNYGYTF. As DNA, the CDR3 is TGTGCCAGCAGCTTAGATCCTAACTATGGCTACACCTTC.

This clone was recorded only once. The V and J genes are TRBV5-6 and TRBJ2-3; D perhaps matches TRBD1 (6 bases). CDR1 and CDR2 (germline): SGHDT, YYEEEE. The CDR3 has 14 residues. V was pared by 5 bases and J by 4 bases, with 14 bases between. The CDR3 region is CASRRRGTADTQYF. CDR3 coding DNA: TGTGCCAGCAGGAGAAGGGGGACCGCAGATACGCAGTATTTT.

This chain joins TRBV5-1 and TRBJ2-3, with a tentative D call TRBD2 (6 bases). Germline CDR1 reads SGHRS; CDR2 reads YFSETQ. CDR3 length equals 15 residues. Trimming took 4 bases from V and 4 from J, leaving 16 bases between them. The CDR3 loop is CASSTEFGGSDTQYF. The CDR3 DNA is TGCGCCAGCAGCACCGAATTCGGGGGATCAGATACGCAGTATTTT.

The chain combines TRBV11-1 with TRBJ2-2; D may be TRBD2 (7 bases). CDR3 size: 15 residues. V was trimmed by 4 bases and J by 6 bases, leaving 15 bases between them. CDR1 and CDR2 from the germline V gene are SGHAT and FQDESV (reference sequence). CDR3 amino acids: CASSSRGASAGELFF. The CDR3 nucleotides read TGTGCCAGCAGCTCCCGGGGGGCCTCTGCCGGGGAGCTGTTTTTT.

This clone was detected a few times. The chain is built from TRBV7-6 and TRBJ1-5; perhaps TRBD1 as D (6 bases). The V and J ends lost 4 bases and 2 bases respectively, with 15 bases between them. Germline CDR1 is SGHVS and CDR2 is FNYEAQ. The CDR3 is made up of 16 amino acids. The CDR3 is CASSSLQGLGNQPQHF. The CDR3, as DNA: TGTGCCAGCAGCTCCTTACAGGGTTTGGGCAATCAGCCCCAGCATTTT.

Here the CDR3 reads CATSRDRFLGSLQETQYF. The CDR3 DNA reads TGTGCCACCAGCAGAGATCGTTTTTTGGGGAGCCTCCAAGAGACCCAGTACTTC. This chain links TRBV15 with TRBJ2-5, with D tentatively TRBD2 (5 bases). V was pared by 0 bases and J by 1 base, with 18 bases between. Per the germline V gene, CDR1 is LNHNV and CDR2 is YYDKDF (reference sequence). This CDR3 region has 18 residues.

The chain carries TRBV27 and TRBJ2-1, with unresolved D. Trimming took off 2 bases at V and 5 bases at J, with 7 bases between the two ends. Germline V lookup: CDR1 MNHEY, CDR2 SMNVEV (reference sequence). The CDR3 is made up of 13 amino acids. The CDR3 DNA reads as TGTGCCAGCAGTTTAAATCTAGACAATGAGCAGTTCTTC. Residues: CASSLNLDNEQFF.

The chain couples TRBV4-1 to TRBJ2-1; 10 positions agree with TRBD1. The CDR3 spans 15 residues. J gave up 6 bases and V 1 base, and 3 bases lay outside the gene matches. Germline assignment: CDR1 MGHRA and CDR2 YSYEKL. CDR3 protein: CASSQVTGGSNEQFF. CDR3 DNA sequence: TGCGCCAGCAGCCAAGTGACAGGGGGCTCCAATGAGCAGTTCTTC.

This chain links TRBV10-3 with TRBJ2-3, with 7 bases aligning to TRBD1. The CDR3 has 13 amino acids. In germline, CDR1 is ENHRY, CDR2 SYGVKD. The junction had 6 bases not matched to a gene; V was cut back by 8 bases and J by 4 bases. The CDR3 sequence: CAIRDRASDTQYF. The CDR3 coding sequence is TGTGCCATCCGAGACAGGGCGTCAGATACGCAGTATTTT.

CDR3 DNA sequence: TGTGCCAGCAGGCTACAGGGGGAGAAAGGCTACACCTTC. It yields the protein CASRLQGEKGYTF. V is TRBV27 and J is TRBJ1-2, with 8 bases that match TRBD1. V trimming: 6 bases; J trimming: 8 bases; junction bases outside the gene matches: 8. Germline V lookup: CDR1 MNHEY, CDR2 SMNVEV (reference sequence). CDR3 length: 13 amino acids.

CDR3 sequence: CASSLGDQETQYF. CDR3 sequence (DNA): TGTGCCAGCAGCCTCGGGGACCAAGAGACCCAGTACTTC. The rearrangement uses TRBV7-6 and TRBJ2-5, with D possibly matching TRBD2 (5 bases). The CDR3 is 13 amino acids. V dropped 5 bases and J dropped 0 bases, with 7 bases sitting between them. Looked up from germline, CDR1 is SGHVS and CDR2 is FNYEAQ.

This clone has just a few counts. The chain links TRBV6-6 to TRBJ2-7, with D perhaps being TRBD1 or TRBD2 (5 bases each). V lost 5 bases and J lost 2, with 13 bases in between. The CDR3 runs to 14 residues. Germline CDR1 MNHNY, CDR2 SVGAGI (reference sequence). The CDR3 bases are TGTGCCAGCAGTGCAAACGGGGCCCCCTACGAGCAGTACTTC. This translates into CASSANGAPYEQYF.

The chain links TRBV6-6 to TRBJ1-4; D is undetermined. This CDR3 region has 14 residues. Germline values: CDR1 MNHNY, CDR2 SVGAGI (reference sequence). Trimming left V 0 bases short and J 1 base short, with 3 bases between. CDR3 DNA sequence: TGTGCCAGCAGTTACTCAGGAACTAATGAAAAACTGTTTTTT. Protein: CASSYSGTNEKLFF.

J is TRBJ2-1 and V is TRBV28, with D perhaps TRBD1 or TRBD2 (5 bases each). V was shortened by 4 bases and J by 7 bases, with 23 bases between the two germline ends. Looked up from germline, CDR1 is MDHEN and CDR2 is SYDVKM. There are 17 residues in the CDR3. The CDR3 loop is CASSSVGDVGMWNEQFF. The DNA of the CDR3 is TGTGCCAGCAGTTCAGTGGGGGATGTAGGGATGTGGAATGAGCAGTTCTTC.

The CDR3 loop is CAATGHDEQFF. CDR3 DNA sequence: TGTGCCGCCACAGGGCATGATGAGCAGTTCTTC. The chain joins TRBV25-1 to TRBJ2-1, with TRBD1 as a possible D gene (6 bases). CDR3 length: 11 amino acids. Trimming stripped 11 bases from V and 8 bases from J, with 13 bases between. From germline, CDR1 is MGHDK and CDR2 SYGVNS.

A single count supports this clone. Other nucleotide sequences in the sample specify the same CDR3. V usage is TRBV5-1 and J usage is TRBJ2-7; D is unclear. The CDR3 is 14 amino acids. Trimming removed 4 bases from V and 5 bases from J, with 16 bases in between. Germline loops: CDR1 SGHRS, CDR2 YFSETQ. The CDR3 loop reads CASSLATSENEQYF. DNA of the CDR3: TGCGCCAGCAGCCTGGCAACAAGTGAGAACGAGCAGTACTTC.

The genes are TRBV4-1 and TRBJ2-7; D is perhaps TRBD2 (6 bases). The CDR3 extends over 13 amino acids. Germline values: CDR1 MGHRA, CDR2 YSYEKL. Trimming shortened V by 3 bases and J by 2 bases, and 8 bases separated the two germline ends. The CDR3 sequence: CASSQGGTYEQYF. CDR3 sequence (DNA): TGCGCCAGCAGCCAGGGGGGAACCTACGAGCAGTACTTC.

The chain couples TRBV29-1 to TRBJ2-1; D not certain. The CDR3 length is 16 residues. Deletions cut 0 bases from V and 2 bases from J, with 14 bases between. The germline gives CDR1 SQVTM, CDR2 ANQGSEA. In DNA form, the CDR3 reads TGCAGCGTTGAAGATCGAGAGGCTAGGGCCTACAATGAGCAGTTCTTC. The encoded protein is CSVEDREARAYNEQFF.

The CDR3 bases are TGTGCCTGGAGTCAGGCGGGAGGGCAGCCCCAGCATTTT. It codes for CAWSQAGGQPQHF. The V call is TRBV30, the J call TRBJ1-5; D unresolved. Germline loops: CDR1 GTSNPN, CDR2 SVGIG (reference sequence). The CDR3 extends over 13 amino acids. The V end lost 2 bases, the J end lost 7 bases, and 12 bases lay between the germline ends.